This TCR beta chain was documented in a study of T cell repertoires in aging, cancer and after chemotherapy. Peripheral blood genomic DNA, not sorted cells or RNA, was the template. Trimming pared 5 bases from V and 6 bases from J, leaving 20 bases between. The CDR3 loop spans 16 amino acids. Looked up from germline, CDR1 is MNHEY and CDR2 is SVGAGI. General study points: Rebound thymic output was suggested by rising median generation probability during chemotherapy in each cancer cohort.

A mixed TRB-A/B primer pool amplified rearranged TRB by multiplex touch-down PCR. One entry per CDR3 protein results from TCRdb running MiXCR on the multiplex PCR reads. The sample consists of nearly 11,000 distinct CDR3 sequences, 25% to 35% of them appearing once. About this clonotype: Its cognate antigen is unknown.

This chain connects TRBV6-5 to TRBJ1-5, with D possibly matching TRBD1 (5 bases). The sequenced material came from blood. The receptor's source is a human donor in good health. CDR3 nucleotides: TGTGCCAGCAGTCACCCCGCGGCAGGGCCGGTTCAGCCCCAGCATTTT. It is translated as CASSHPAAGPVQPQHF.